The rows below give T cell receptor beta chains drawn from one sample of a study of cytomegalovirus exposure and HLA in healthy donors. Sequenced by immunoSEQ multiplex PCR; TCRdb stores in-frame clones only, minus some. Seen here are roughly 170,000 clones, about 80% observed once, and the top ten hold under 0.85%. The specimen sequenced was PBMCs. The source is a boy aged 5-17 years in good health and CMV-seronegative. The CDR3 runs from the conserved cysteine through the conserved F or W. The D gene is left open where the match is weak. A row's size may be missing; if present it is once, few, many or a size class.

TRBV6-6	TRBJ1-1	-	-	TGTGCCAGCATCCTCGGGGGGGGGACTGAAGCTTTCTTT	CASILGGGTEAFF
TRBV5-5	TRBJ1-5	-	-	TGTGCCAGCAGCTTGGTGGGTCAGGAAAATCAGCCCCAGCATTTT	CASSLVGQENQPQHF
TRBV9	TRBJ2-1	-	-	TGTGCCAGCAGCCTCGGGGCGGGGGCAGGGCTAGGGGATGAGCAGTTCTTC	CASSLGAGAGLGDEQFF
TRBV2	TRBJ1-1	-	-	TGTGCCAGCAGCCCCCTCTTCGGGGAGAACACTGAAGCTTTCTTT	CASSPLFGENTEAFF
TRBV7-2	TRBJ1-2	-	-	TGTGCCAGCAGCTTAGGGCAGGGGCTCTATGGCTACACCTTC	CASSLGQGLYGYTF
TRBV10-3	TRBJ2-2	TRBD1	-	TGTGCCATCAGTGCGATCTTCAACAGGGGGGACAACACCGGGGAGCTGTTTTTT	CAISAIFNRGDNTGELFF
TRBV6-1	TRBJ1-2	TRBD1	-	TGTGCCAGCAGTGAAGTCAAGGGGGCCTACTATGGCTACACCTTC	CASSEVKGAYYGYTF
TRBV7-8	TRBJ2-2	TRBD2	-	TGTGCCAGCAGCGCTAGCGGGAGGGCTTCGAACACCGGGGAGCTGTTTTTT	CASSASGRASNTGELFF
TRBV2	TRBJ1-1	TRBD1	-	TGTGCCAGCAACCGGGACAGTCCTTTGAACACTGAAGCTTTCTTT	CASNRDSPLNTEAFF
TRBV6-6	TRBJ2-1	-	-	TGTGCCAGCAGTTCCCTAAGGGCTAGCCATGAGCAGTTCTTC	CASSSLRASHEQFF
TRBV6-1	TRBJ2-6	-	-	TGTGCCAGCAGTGGACAGTACTCTGGGGCCAACGTCCTGACTTTC	CASSGQYSGANVLTF
TRBV4-1	TRBJ2-1	TRBD2	-	TGCGCCGGCAGCCAAGAGAAGTATGGGCGAACTAGCGGCTACAATGAGCAGTTCTTC	CAGSQEKYGRTSGYNEQFF
TRBV27	TRBJ2-7	TRBD2	few	TGTGCCAGCAGGCCTAGCGGGAGGAGGGAGCAGTACTTC	CASRPSGRREQYF
TRBV19	TRBJ1-1	TRBD1	-	TGTGCCAGTAGTATTCCCGGGACAGGGGACGCTGAAGCTTTCTTT	CASSIPGTGDAEAFF
TRBV23-1	TRBJ1-1	TRBD1	-	TGCGCCAGCAGCCTACCAGGACAGGGCGACACTGAAGCTTTCTTT	CASSLPGQGDTEAFF
TRBV5-4	TRBJ2-3	TRBD2	-	TGTGCCAGCAGCGGCGGGACTAGCGGGGATAGCACAGATACGCAGTATTTT	CASSGGTSGDSTDTQYF
TRBV7-2	TRBJ2-5	TRBD2	-	TGTGCCAGCAGCGTAGCGGGAGGGCCATCGGAGACCCAGTACTTC	CASSVAGGPSETQYF
TRBV18	TRBJ1-1	-	-	TGTGCCAGCTCACCGAGCTCTGTAATGAACACTGAAGCTTTCTTT	CASSPSSVMNTEAFF
TRBV11-2	TRBJ1-1	TRBD1	-	TGTGCCAGCAGCTTAGATATTCCCAGGACAGGGGTAGATGAAGCTTTCTTT	CASSLDIPRTGVDEAFF
TRBV7-3	TRBJ2-3	TRBD2	-	TGTGCCAGCAGCTTACTAGCGGGAGTTGGAGATACGCAGTATTTT	CASSLLAGVGDTQYF
TRBV19	TRBJ2-5	-	-	TGTGCCAGTAGCCCCTCACTAGGATCCACCCAGTACTTC	CASSPSLGSTQYF
TRBV5-1	TRBJ2-4	TRBD1	-	TGCGCCAGCAGGCCTACCGACAGGGAAAAAATTCAGTACTTC	CASRPTDREKIQYF
TRBV5-4	TRBJ2-7	-	-	TGTGCCAGCAGCTCACCTGGTGGAGGGTGGATCAACGAGCAGTACTTC	CASSSPGGGWINEQYF
TRBV19	TRBJ2-7	-	-	TGTGCCAGTAGTGTCCGACAGATGCCGTACGAGCAGTACTTC	CASSVRQMPYEQYF
TRBV11-3	TRBJ2-1	TRBD1	few	TGTGCCAGCAGCCCCCGACAGGGGGTGGGCAATGAGCAGTTCTTC	CASSPRQGVGNEQFF
TRBV7-3	TRBJ2-6	-	few	TGTGCCAGCGCCCCCAGCGGAATACCTGGGGCCAACGTCCTGACTTTC	CASAPSGIPGANVLTF
TRBV4-1	TRBJ1-4	-	few	TGCGCCAGCAGCCACCCGTCACACATGGCAACTAATGAAAAACTGTTTTTT	CASSHPSHMATNEKLFF
TRBV19	TRBJ1-1	TRBD1	once	TGTGCCAGTACCAAAGACGATCCCGGGACAGTAACGAACACTGAAGCTTTCTTT	CASTKDDPGTVTNTEAFF
TRBV6-5	TRBJ2-3	-	few	TGTGCCAGCAGTTACGACAGCTCTAGCACAGATACGCAGTATTTT	CASSYDSSSTDTQYF
TRBV11-1	TRBJ2-7	-	-	TGTGCCAGCAGCTCCGGGACACCTTTCTCCTACGAGCAGTACTTC	CASSSGTPFSYEQYF
TRBV4-3	TRBJ1-2	TRBD1	once	TGCGCCAGCAGCCAAGAGGGTGTGGCAGGGGGCGGCTACACCTTC	CASSQEGVAGGGYTF
TRBV6-5	TRBJ1-1	-	-	TGTGCCAGCAGTTACAATAGGGGAACAAACACTGAAGCTTTCTTT	CASSYNRGTNTEAFF
TRBV11-3	TRBJ1-1	-	-	TGTGCCAGCAGCTTAGAGGGGGGCACTGAAGCTTTCTTT	CASSLEGGTEAFF
TRBV18	TRBJ1-1	TRBD1	-	TGTGCCAGCTCACCACGGTTCCAGGGGGCATCTGAAGCTTTCTTT	CASSPRFQGASEAFF
TRBV5-4	TRBJ2-5	-	-	TGTGCCAGCAGCTTCGACAGTCAAGAGACCCAGTACTTC	CASSFDSQETQYF
TRBV2	TRBJ2-3	-	-	TGTGCCAGCAAGGGGAAGGTATCTAGTGCAGATACGCAGTATTTT	CASKGKVSSADTQYF
TRBV5-6	TRBJ1-2	TRBD1	-	TGTGCCAGCATGCGCACGGGACAGGCGGCTAACTATGGCTACACCTTC	CASMRTGQAANYGYTF
TRBV11-3	TRBJ2-7	-	once	TGTGCCAGCAGCTTAGTGGACGGGAGCCTCTACGAGCAGTACTTC	CASSLVDGSLYEQYF
TRBV6-5	TRBJ1-2	TRBD1	few	TGTGCCAGCAAGAGCGGGGACAGGCATGGCTACACCTTC	CASKSGDRHGYTF
TRBV27	TRBJ1-5	-	few	TGTGCCAGCAGCCTCGGAGCAGGGCTTAGCAATCAGCCCCAGCATTTT	CASSLGAGLSNQPQHF
TRBV10-1	TRBJ2-7	TRBD2	-	TGCGCCAGCAGTGAGTGGCGAGCGGGGAAGCAGTACTTC	CASSEWRAGKQYF
TRBV27	TRBJ2-7	TRBD1	-	TGTGCCAGCAGTTTATCGAGAGTTGCAGGGGGATTCTACGAGCAGTACTTC	CASSLSRVAGGFYEQYF
TRBV5-4	TRBJ1-2	TRBD1	-	TGTGCCAGCAGCTTGGTACAGGGGGCTGATGGCTACACCTTC	CASSLVQGADGYTF
TRBV5-1	TRBJ2-3	-	-	TGCGCCAGCAGCTTGGGATCAGCAGATACGCAGTATTTT	CASSLGSADTQYF
TRBV19	TRBJ2-1	-	-	TGTGCCAGTAGCCTCTCCTACAATGAGCAGTTCTTC	CASSLSYNEQFF
TRBV4-3	TRBJ2-7	-	-	TGCGCCAGCAGCCAAGACCCCCGGGGGGCGGAATTCTACGAGCAGTACTTC	CASSQDPRGAEFYEQYF
TRBV11-2	TRBJ2-1	TRBD2	-	TGTGCCAGCAGCTTAGGCGGGAGTTCCTACAATGAGCAGTTCTTC	CASSLGGSSYNEQFF
TRBV6-1	TRBJ1-2	-	-	TGTGCCAGCAGTGGAGCCCCGAGGAACTATGGCTACACCTTC	CASSGAPRNYGYTF
TRBV11-3	TRBJ2-7	TRBD1	-	TGTGCCAGCAGCCCGAGGACAGGGGAGTACGAGCAGTACTTC	CASSPRTGEYEQYF
TRBV10-3	TRBJ2-1	-	-	TGTGCCGTCCTCGCCGTAGTGGCGGGCGAGCAGTTCTTC	CAVLAVVAGEQFF
TRBV5-1	TRBJ2-7	TRBD2	-	TGCGCCAGCAGCTTGTCCGGGAGCGGGGCGTCCTTCACCTACGAGCAGTACTTC	CASSLSGSGASFTYEQYF
TRBV5-1	TRBJ1-1	-	-	TGCGCCAGCAGCTTGGTCGGGGGAATGGACACTGAAGCTTTCTTT	CASSLVGGMDTEAFF
TRBV7-2	TRBJ2-7	-	-	TGTGCCAGCTACCCCGATCGCGGGACGGAAGAGCAGTACTTC	CASYPDRGTEEQYF
TRBV11-2	TRBJ2-7	-	few	TGTGCCAGCAGCTTATGGTCGAGCGGGCTTACCTACGAGCAGTACTTC	CASSLWSSGLTYEQYF